This T cell receptor (beta chain) is drawn from a study of shared clonotypes between healthy human individuals. The assay was immunoSEQ multiplex PCR, and TCRdb's table has in-frame clones only and misses some. This sample has more than 2,000,000 clones, with 90% to 95% found just once. With 5 bases clipped from V and 0 bases from J, the junction kept 6 bases outside the gene matches. The CDR3 consists of 15 residues. Germline CDR1 and CDR2: LNHNV and YYDKDF (reference sequence). This TCR was sampled from a man in his late teens or twenties in good health. The specimen sequenced was naive CD4+ T cells sorted from blood. Sample subset: CD45RA+ positively selected. The chain joins TRBV15 to TRBJ2-5; 7 bases align to TRBD1. CDR3 DNA: TGTGCCACCAGCTCCGGGACAGAGGACCAAGAGACCCAGTACTTC. This sequence encodes CATSSGTEDQETQYF.